This is a list of T cell receptor beta chains from one sample in a study of T cells after yellow fever vaccination. TCRdb reprocessed the 5' RACE reads with MiXCR, giving one entry per CDR3 protein. The sample lists just under 600,000 distinct CDR3 sequences, about 14% occurring once. The specimen comprised PBMCs, sampled on the day of the yellow fever booster vaccination. The receptors derive from a man younger than 45 who received the YFV17D yellow fever vaccine. Both conserved end residues are part of each CDR3. Each record gives: clone size, V gene, D gene, J gene, CDR3 protein, CDR3 DNA. A D gene is named only where the DNA matches it firmly. Not all rows give a size; the values are once, few, many and, for expanded clones, a class.

clone_size: many
v_call: TRBV6-2/TRBV6-3
d_call: TRBD2
j_call: TRBJ2-1
cdr3_aa: CASSLSGRQFF
cdr3_nt: TGTGCCAGCAGCCTCAGCGGGAGGCAGTTCTTC

clone_size: -
v_call: TRBV19
d_call: -
j_call: TRBJ1-4
cdr3_aa: CASMVRNNEKLFF
cdr3_nt: TGTGCCAGTATGGTCAGAAATAATGAAAAACTGTTTTTT

clone_size: -
v_call: TRBV28
d_call: TRBD2
j_call: TRBJ2-3
cdr3_aa: CASSSPTSGSRTDTQYF
cdr3_nt: TGTGCCAGCAGTTCACCGACTAGCGGGAGTAGAACAGATACGCAGTATTTT

clone_size: few
v_call: TRBV4-3
d_call: -
j_call: TRBJ2-1
cdr3_aa: CASSQDRFVIPYNEQFF
cdr3_nt: TGCGCCAGCAGCCAAGATCGGTTCGTAATCCCCTACAATGAGCAGTTCTTC

clone_size: -
v_call: TRBV5-1
d_call: -
j_call: TRBJ1-1
cdr3_aa: CASSPIDRDTEAFF
cdr3_nt: TGCGCCAGCAGCCCTATCGACAGAGACACTGAAGCTTTCTTT

clone_size: many
v_call: TRBV28
d_call: TRBD1
j_call: TRBJ1-5
cdr3_aa: CASSSDRGRNQPQHF
cdr3_nt: TGTGCCAGCAGCTCTGACAGGGGTCGCAATCAGCCCCAGCATTTT

clone_size: few
v_call: TRBV28
d_call: -
j_call: TRBJ2-1
cdr3_aa: CASSAPEPGSYNEQFF
cdr3_nt: TGTGCCAGCAGTGCCCCGGAGCCGGGATCCTACAATGAGCAGTTCTTC

clone_size: -
v_call: TRBV12-3/TRBV12-4
d_call: -
j_call: TRBJ2-1
cdr3_aa: CASSLRAYNEQFF
cdr3_nt: TGTGCCAGCAGTTTACGAGCCTACAATGAGCAGTTCTTC

clone_size: few
v_call: TRBV5-5
d_call: TRBD2
j_call: TRBJ2-6
cdr3_aa: CASSLEGGAGANVLTF
cdr3_nt: TGTGCCAGCAGCTTGGAGGGAGGGGCTGGGGCCAACGTCCTGACTTTC

clone_size: few
v_call: TRBV10-3
d_call: TRBD1
j_call: TRBJ1-1
cdr3_aa: CATGFDRGTEAFF
cdr3_nt: TGTGCCACCGGGTTTGACAGGGGCACTGAAGCTTTCTTT

clone_size: many
v_call: TRBV27
d_call: TRBD1
j_call: TRBJ1-1
cdr3_aa: CASSPQGINTEAFF
cdr3_nt: TGTGCCAGCAGTCCACAGGGGATAAACACTGAAGCTTTCTTT

clone_size: few
v_call: TRBV18
d_call: -
j_call: TRBJ2-3
cdr3_aa: CASSPPNRISTDTQYF
cdr3_nt: TGTGCCAGCTCACCACCGAACCGGATAAGCACAGATACGCAGTATTTT

clone_size: -
v_call: TRBV20-1
d_call: TRBD2
j_call: TRBJ2-3
cdr3_aa: CSAIGRARLASDTQYF
cdr3_nt: TGCAGTGCTATAGGCCGCGCAAGACTAGCCTCAGATACGCAGTATTTT

clone_size: few
v_call: TRBV20-1
d_call: -
j_call: TRBJ1-6
cdr3_aa: CSARTRGSNSPLHF
cdr3_nt: TGCAGTGCTAGAACCCGCGGTTCTAATTCACCCCTCCACTTT

clone_size: -
v_call: TRBV19
d_call: -
j_call: TRBJ1-5
cdr3_aa: CASSMMARASNQPQHF
cdr3_nt: TGTGCCAGTAGTATGATGGCAAGGGCTAGCAATCAGCCCCAGCATTTT

clone_size: -
v_call: TRBV12-3/TRBV12-4
d_call: -
j_call: TRBJ2-7
cdr3_aa: CASSLQAGATYEQYF
cdr3_nt: TGTGCCAGCAGCTTACAAGCCGGGGCTACCTACGAGCAGTACTTC

clone_size: -
v_call: TRBV4-3
d_call: -
j_call: TRBJ2-1
cdr3_aa: CASSQENGNEQFF
cdr3_nt: TGCGCCAGCAGCCAAGAGAATGGCAATGAGCAGTTCTTC